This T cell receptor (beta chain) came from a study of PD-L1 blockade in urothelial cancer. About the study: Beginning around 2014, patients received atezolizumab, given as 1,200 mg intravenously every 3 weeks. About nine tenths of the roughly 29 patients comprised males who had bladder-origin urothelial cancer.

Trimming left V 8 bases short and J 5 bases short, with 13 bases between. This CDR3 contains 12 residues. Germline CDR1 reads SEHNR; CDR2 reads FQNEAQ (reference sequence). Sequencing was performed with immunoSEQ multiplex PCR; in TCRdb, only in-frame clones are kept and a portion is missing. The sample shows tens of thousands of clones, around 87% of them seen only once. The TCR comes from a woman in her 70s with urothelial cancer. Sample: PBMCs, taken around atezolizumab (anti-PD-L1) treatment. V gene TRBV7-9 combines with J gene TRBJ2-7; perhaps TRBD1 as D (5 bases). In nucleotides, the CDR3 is TGTGCCAGCGGCAGGGAACTGGACGAGCAGTACTTC. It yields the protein CASGRELDEQYF.